The entry that follows covers one TCR beta chain sequence. This entry comes from a study of sequential checkpoint blockade in melanoma. The table came from immunoSEQ multiplex PCR; TCRdb's copy has only in-frame clones and leaves some out. The table has under 40,000 clones, roughly 84% seen once. The V and J ends lost 0 bases and 10 bases respectively, with 12 bases between them. The germline V gene encodes CDR1 WNHNN and CDR2 SYGVQD (reference sequence). CDR3 size: 14 residues. Treatment described: randomized to nivolumab then ipilimumab (arm A) or the reverse (arm B). DNA-damaging chemotherapy had not been given to any patient beforehand.

The chain carries TRBV10-1 and TRBJ1-4; D is ambiguous. The sample in question was CD8+ T cells sorted from blood (inferred from file names), obtained from a patient given nivolumab and ipilimumab in sequence. The TCR comes from a human donor with melanoma. CDR3 protein: CASSESVQEGKLFF. CDR3 sequence (DNA): TGCGCCAGCAGTGAGTCGGTCCAGGAGGGAAAACTGTTTTTT.